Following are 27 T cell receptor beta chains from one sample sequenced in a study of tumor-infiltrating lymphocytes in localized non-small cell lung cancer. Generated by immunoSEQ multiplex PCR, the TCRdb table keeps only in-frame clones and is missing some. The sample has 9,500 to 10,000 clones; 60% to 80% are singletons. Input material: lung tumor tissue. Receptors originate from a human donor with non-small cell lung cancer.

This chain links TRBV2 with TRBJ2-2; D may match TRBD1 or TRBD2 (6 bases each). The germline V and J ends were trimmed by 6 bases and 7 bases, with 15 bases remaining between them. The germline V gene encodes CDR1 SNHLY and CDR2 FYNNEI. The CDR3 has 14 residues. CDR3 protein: CASRERGRGGELFF. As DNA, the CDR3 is TGTGCCAGCAGGGAACGGGGGCGCGGCGGGGAGCTGTTTTTT.

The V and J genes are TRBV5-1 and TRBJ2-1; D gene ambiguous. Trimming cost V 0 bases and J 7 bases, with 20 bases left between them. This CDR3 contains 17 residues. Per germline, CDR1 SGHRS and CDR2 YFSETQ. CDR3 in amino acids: CASSLGPPGFASNEQFF. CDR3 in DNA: TGCGCCAGCAGCTTGGGCCCCCCTGGATTCGCGTCGAATGAGCAGTTCTTC.

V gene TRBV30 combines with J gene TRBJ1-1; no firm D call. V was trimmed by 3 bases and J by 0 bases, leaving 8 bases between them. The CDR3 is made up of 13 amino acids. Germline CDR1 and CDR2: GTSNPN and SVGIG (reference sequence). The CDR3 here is CAWSKGLNTEAFF. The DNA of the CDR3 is TGTGCCTGGAGCAAAGGCCTGAACACTGAAGCTTTCTTT.

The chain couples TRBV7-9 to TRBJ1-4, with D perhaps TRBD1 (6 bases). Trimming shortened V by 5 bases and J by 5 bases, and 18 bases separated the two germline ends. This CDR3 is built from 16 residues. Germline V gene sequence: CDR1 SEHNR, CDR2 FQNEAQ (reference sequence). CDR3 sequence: CASSPIQGYGNEKLFF. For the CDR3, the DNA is TGTGCCAGCAGCCCGATTCAGGGGTATGGGAATGAAAAACTGTTTTTT.

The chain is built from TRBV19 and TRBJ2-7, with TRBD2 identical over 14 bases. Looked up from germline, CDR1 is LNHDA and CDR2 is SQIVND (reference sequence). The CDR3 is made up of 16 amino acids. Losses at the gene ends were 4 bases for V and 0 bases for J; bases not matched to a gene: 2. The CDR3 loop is CASSRLAGGSSYEQYF. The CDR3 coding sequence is TGTGCCAGTAGTAGACTAGCGGGGGGGAGCTCCTACGAGCAGTACTTC.

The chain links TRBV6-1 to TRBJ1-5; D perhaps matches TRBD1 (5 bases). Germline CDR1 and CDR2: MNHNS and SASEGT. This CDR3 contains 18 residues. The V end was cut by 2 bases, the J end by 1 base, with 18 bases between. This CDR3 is CASSEQGRVRESNQPQHF. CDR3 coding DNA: TGTGCCAGCAGTGAACAGGGCAGGGTCCGAGAAAGCAATCAGCCCCAGCATTTT.

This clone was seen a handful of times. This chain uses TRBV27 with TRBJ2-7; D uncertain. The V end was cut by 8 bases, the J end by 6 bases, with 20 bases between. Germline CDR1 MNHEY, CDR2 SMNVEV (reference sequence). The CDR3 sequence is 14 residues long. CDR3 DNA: TGTGCCAGCTCTGTCATCATGGGGTACGGCGAGCAGTACTTC. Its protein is CASSVIMGYGEQYF.

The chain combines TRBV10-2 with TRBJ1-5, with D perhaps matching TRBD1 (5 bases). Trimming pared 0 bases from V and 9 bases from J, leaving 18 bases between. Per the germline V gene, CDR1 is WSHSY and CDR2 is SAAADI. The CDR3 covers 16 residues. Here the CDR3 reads CASSESKPGGQGPQHF. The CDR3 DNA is TGCGCCAGCAGTGAGTCGAAGCCTGGCGGTCAGGGGCCCCAGCATTTT.

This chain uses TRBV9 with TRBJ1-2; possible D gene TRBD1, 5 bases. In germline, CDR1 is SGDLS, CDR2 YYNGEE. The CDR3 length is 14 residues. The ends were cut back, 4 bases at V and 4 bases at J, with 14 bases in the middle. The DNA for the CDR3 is TGTGCCAGCAGCAGGACTCGGGGGTCCTATGGCTACACCTTC. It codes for CASSRTRGSYGYTF.

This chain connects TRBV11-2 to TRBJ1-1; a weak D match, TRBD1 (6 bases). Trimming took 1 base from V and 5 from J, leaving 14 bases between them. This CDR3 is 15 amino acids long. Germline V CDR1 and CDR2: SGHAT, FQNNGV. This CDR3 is CASSLGGQGWTEAFF. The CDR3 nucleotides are TGTGCCAGCAGCTTAGGGGGGCAGGGGTGGACTGAAGCTTTCTTT. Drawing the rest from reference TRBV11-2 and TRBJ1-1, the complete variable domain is EAGVAQSPRYKIIEKRQSVAFWCNPISGHATLYWYQQILGQGPKLLIQFQNNGVVDDSQLPKDRFSAERLKGVDSTLKIQPAKLEDSAVYLCASSLGGQGWTEAFFGQGTRLTVV.

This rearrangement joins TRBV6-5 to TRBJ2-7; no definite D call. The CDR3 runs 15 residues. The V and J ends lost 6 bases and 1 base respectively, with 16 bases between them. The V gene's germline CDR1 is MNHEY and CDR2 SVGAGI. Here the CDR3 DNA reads TGTGCCAGCAGACCCGGTAGTGGTAGGTCCTACGAGCAGTACTTC. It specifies CASRPGSGRSYEQYF.

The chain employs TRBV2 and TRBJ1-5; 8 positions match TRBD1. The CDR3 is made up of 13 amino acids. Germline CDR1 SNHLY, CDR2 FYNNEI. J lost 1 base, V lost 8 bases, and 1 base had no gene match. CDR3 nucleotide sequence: TGTGCCAGCCAGGGGGCGAGCAATCAGCCCCAGCATTTT. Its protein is CASQGASNQPQHF. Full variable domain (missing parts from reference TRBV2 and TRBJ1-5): EPEVTQTPSHQVTQMGQEVILRCVPISNHLYFYWYRQILGQKVEFLVSFYNNEISEKSEIFDDQFSVERPDGSNFTLKIRSTKLEDSAMYFCASQGASNQPQHFGDGTRLSIL.

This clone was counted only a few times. In nucleotides, the CDR3 is TGTGCCACCACGGAGGGACCCGGCTTTTCGAACACTGAAGCTTTCTTT. It codes for CATTEGPGFSNTEAFF. This chain links TRBV19 with TRBJ1-1; D may be TRBD1 (5 bases). The V and J ends lost 10 bases and 1 base respectively, with 22 bases between them. The V gene's germline CDR1 is LNHDA and CDR2 SQIVND (reference sequence). The CDR3 runs to 16 residues.

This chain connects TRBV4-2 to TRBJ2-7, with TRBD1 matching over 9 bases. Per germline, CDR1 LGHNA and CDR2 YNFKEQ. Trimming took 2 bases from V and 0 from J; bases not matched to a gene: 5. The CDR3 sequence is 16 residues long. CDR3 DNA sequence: TGTGCCAGCAGCCAACTCACAGGGGGCCTCTCCTACGAGCAGTACTTC. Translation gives CASSQLTGGLSYEQYF.

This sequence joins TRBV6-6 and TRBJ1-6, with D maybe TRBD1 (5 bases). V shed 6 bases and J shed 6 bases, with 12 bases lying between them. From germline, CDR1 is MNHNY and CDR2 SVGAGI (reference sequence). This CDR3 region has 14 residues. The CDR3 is CASSLGPINSPLHF. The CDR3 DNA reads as TGTGCCAGCAGCCTGGGACCGATTAATTCACCCCTCCACTTT.

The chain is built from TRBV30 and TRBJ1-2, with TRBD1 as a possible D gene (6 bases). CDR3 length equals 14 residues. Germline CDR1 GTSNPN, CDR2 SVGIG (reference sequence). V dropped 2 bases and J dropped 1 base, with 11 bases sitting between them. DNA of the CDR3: TGTGCCTGGAGTAGGGGGGTTGATAACTATGGCTACACCTTC. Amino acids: CAWSRGVDNYGYTF. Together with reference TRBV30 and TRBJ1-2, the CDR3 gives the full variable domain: SQTIHQWPATLVQPVGSPLSLECTVEGTSNPNLYWYRQAAGRGLQLLFYSVGIGQISSEVPQNLSASRPQDRQFILSSKKLLLSDSGFYLCAWSRGVDNYGYTFGSGTRLTVV.

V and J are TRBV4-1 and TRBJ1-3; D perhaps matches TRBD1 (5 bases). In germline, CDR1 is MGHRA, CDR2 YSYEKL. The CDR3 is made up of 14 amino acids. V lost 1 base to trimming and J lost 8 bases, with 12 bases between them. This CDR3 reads CASSQAAGGYTIYF. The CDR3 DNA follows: TGCGCCAGCAGCCAAGCCGCGGGGGGTTACACCATATATTTT.

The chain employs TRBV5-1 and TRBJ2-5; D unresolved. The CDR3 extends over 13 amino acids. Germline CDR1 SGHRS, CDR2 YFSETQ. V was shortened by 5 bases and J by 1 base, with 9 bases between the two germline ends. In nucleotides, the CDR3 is TGCGCCAGCAGGGGCCAGCTCCAAGAGACCCAGTACTTC. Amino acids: CASRGQLQETQYF. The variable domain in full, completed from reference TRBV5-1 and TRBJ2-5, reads KAGVTQTPRYLIKTRGQQVTLSCSPISGHRSVSWYQQTPGQGLQFLFEYFSETQRNKGNFPGRFSGRQFSNSRSEMNVSTLELGDSALYLCASRGQLQETQYFGPGTRLLVL.

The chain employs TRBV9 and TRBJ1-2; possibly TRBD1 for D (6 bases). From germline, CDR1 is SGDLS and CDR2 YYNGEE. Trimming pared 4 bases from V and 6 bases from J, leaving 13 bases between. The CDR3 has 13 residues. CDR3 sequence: CASSPWDTNGYTF. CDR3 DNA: TGTGCCAGCAGCCCCTGGGACACGAATGGCTACACCTTC.

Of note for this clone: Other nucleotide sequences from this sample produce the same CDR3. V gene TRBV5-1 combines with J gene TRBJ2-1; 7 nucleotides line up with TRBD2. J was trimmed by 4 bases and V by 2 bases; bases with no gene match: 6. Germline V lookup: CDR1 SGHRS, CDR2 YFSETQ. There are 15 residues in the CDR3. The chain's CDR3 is CASSFGGGGYNEQFF. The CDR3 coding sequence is TGCGCCAGCAGCTTTGGCGGGGGAGGGTACAATGAGCAGTTCTTC.

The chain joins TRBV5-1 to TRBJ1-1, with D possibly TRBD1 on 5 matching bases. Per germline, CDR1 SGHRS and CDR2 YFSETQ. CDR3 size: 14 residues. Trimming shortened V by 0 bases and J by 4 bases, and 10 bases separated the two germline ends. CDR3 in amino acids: CASSLATRATEAFF. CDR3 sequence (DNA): TGCGCCAGCAGCTTGGCCACCAGGGCCACTGAAGCTTTCTTT.

The CDR3 nucleotides are TGTGCCAGCAGGCCCTCGAGGGTTGGAACTGAAGCTTTCTTT. Its translation is CASRPSRVGTEAFF. V is TRBV27 and J is TRBJ1-1, with no clear D. CDR1 and CDR2 (germline): MNHEY, SMNVEV (reference sequence). This CDR3 has 14 amino acids. The V gene lost 6 bases and the J gene lost 5 bases, with 16 bases spanning the gap.

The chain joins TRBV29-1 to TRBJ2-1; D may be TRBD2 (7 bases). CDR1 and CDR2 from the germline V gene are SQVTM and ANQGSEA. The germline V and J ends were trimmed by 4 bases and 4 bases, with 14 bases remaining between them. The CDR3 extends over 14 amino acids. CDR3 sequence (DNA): TGCAGCGTTGTGGCGGGGGCCGCTTACAATGAGCAGTTCTTC. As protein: CSVVAGAAYNEQFF.

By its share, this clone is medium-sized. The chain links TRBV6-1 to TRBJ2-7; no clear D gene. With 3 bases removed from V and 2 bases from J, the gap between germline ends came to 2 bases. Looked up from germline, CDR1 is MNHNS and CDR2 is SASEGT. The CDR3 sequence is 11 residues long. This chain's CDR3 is CASSDAYEQYF. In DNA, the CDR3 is TGTGCCAGCAGTGATGCCTACGAGCAGTACTTC.

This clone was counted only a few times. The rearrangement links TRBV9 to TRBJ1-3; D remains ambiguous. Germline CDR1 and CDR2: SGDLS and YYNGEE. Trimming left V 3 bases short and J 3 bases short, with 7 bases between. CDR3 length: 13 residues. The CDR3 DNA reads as TGTGCCAGCAGCGGTCTTAGTGGAAACACCATATATTTT. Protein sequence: CASSGLSGNTIYF.

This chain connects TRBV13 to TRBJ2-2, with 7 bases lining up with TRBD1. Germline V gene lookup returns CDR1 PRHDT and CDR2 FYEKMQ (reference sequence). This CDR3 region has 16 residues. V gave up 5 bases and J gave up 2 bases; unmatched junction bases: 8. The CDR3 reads CASSRKTGSNTGELFF. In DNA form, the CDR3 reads TGTGCCAGCAGCCGAAAGACAGGGTCTAACACCGGGGAGCTGTTTTTT.

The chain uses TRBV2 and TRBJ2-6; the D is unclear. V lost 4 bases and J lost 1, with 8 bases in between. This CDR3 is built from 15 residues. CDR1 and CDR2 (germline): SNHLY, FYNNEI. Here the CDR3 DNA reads TGTGCCAGCAGTGTTGATGGGTCTGGGGCCAACGTCCTGACTTTC. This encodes CASSVDGSGANVLTF. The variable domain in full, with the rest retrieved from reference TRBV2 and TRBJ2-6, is EPEVTQTPSHQVTQMGQEVILRCVPISNHLYFYWYRQILGQKVEFLVSFYNNEISEKSEIFDDQFSVERPDGSNFTLKIRSTKLEDSAMYFCASSVDGSGANVLTFGAGSRLTVL.